What follows are 16 T cell receptor beta chains derived from one specimen sequenced in a study of long-term antiretroviral therapy in people with HIV. Investigators performed immunoSEQ version v3.0 at survey level. TCRdb's table, derived via immunoSEQ multiplex PCR, lists solely in-frame clones and lacks some. The sample consists of some 20,000 clones, more than 65% of them appearing once. Sample: unsorted PBMCs, taken less than 2.5 years after starting antiretroviral therapy. The receptors derive from a man between 40 and 49 years old with HIV.

This sequence joins TRBV7-3 and TRBJ2-2; weak D call: TRBD1 (6 bases). From germline, CDR1 is SGHTA and CDR2 FQGTGA. The CDR3 extends over 13 amino acids. Trimming left V 5 bases short and J 4 bases short, with 8 bases between. CDR3 DNA: TGTGCCAGCAGCGAACAGGGCACCGGGGAGCTGTTTTTT. This codes for CASSEQGTGELFF.

The chain employs TRBV29-1 and TRBJ2-7; 9 nucleotides align to TRBD1. The germline CDR1 and CDR2 sequences are SQVTM and ANQGSEA. The CDR3 contains 13 residues. V was pared by 7 bases and J by 6 bases, with 10 bases of the junction left unmatched. This chain's CDR3 is CSAGLGTGPEQYF. Here the CDR3 DNA reads TGCAGCGCCGGCTTGGGGACAGGGCCCGAGCAGTACTTC.

J is TRBJ2-1 and V is TRBV28; 7 bases map to TRBD2. CDR1 and CDR2 from the germline V gene are MDHEN and SYDVKM. The CDR3 has 15 residues. V trimming: 3 bases; J trimming: 8 bases; junction bases outside the gene matches: 10. The CDR3 region is CASSLMREGSYEQFF. The CDR3 DNA follows: TGTGCCAGCAGTTTGATGAGGGAGGGCAGTTATGAGCAGTTCTTC.

This clone has a single count. The chain has TRBV5-6 and TRBJ2-1; 7 bases fit TRBD1. V lost 4 bases, J lost 6 bases, and 13 bases stayed unmatched. The germline CDR1 and CDR2 sequences are SGHDT and YYEEEE. CDR3 length: 16 amino acids. This chain's CDR3 is CASSPYIGQDSNEQFF. The CDR3 region has the DNA TGTGCCAGCAGCCCGTACATTGGACAGGATTCCAATGAGCAGTTCTTC.

CDR3 protein: CASSQDLLNQETQYF. The CDR3 region has the DNA TGTGCCAGCAGCCAAGATCTACTGAACCAAGAGACCCAGTACTTC. The gene calls are TRBV14 and TRBJ2-5; no reliable D call. V lost 0 bases, J lost 0 bases, and 8 bases lay in between. Germline V CDR1 and CDR2: SGHDN, FVKESK. The CDR3 totals 15 residues.

As DNA, the CDR3 is TGCGCCAGCAGCCAAGATCCCAACCTCAATCAGCCCCAGCATTTT. It yields the protein CASSQDPNLNQPQHF. V gene TRBV4-1 combines with J gene TRBJ1-5, with D unclear. Germline V gene sequence: CDR1 MGHRA, CDR2 YSYEKL. V lost 0 bases to trimming and J lost 3 bases, with 9 bases between them. CDR3 length: 15 residues.

The chain is built from TRBV5-1 and TRBJ2-2; no definite D call. The germline V gene encodes CDR1 SGHRS and CDR2 YFSETQ. V lost 4 bases and J 2 bases, leaving 12 bases between the germline ends. The CDR3 spans 15 residues. The CDR3 nucleotides read TGCGCCAGCAGCCCGGACCAGACTAACACCGGGGAGCTGTTTTTT. It specifies CASSPDQTNTGELFF. The full variable domain, completed using reference TRBV5-1 and TRBJ2-2, is KAGVTQTPRYLIKTRGQQVTLSCSPISGHRSVSWYQQTPGQGLQFLFEYFSETQRNKGNFPGRFSGRQFSNSRSEMNVSTLELGDSALYLCASSPDQTNTGELFFGEGSRLTVL.

This chain joins TRBV27 and TRBJ2-7; D gene uncertain. The germline V gene has CDR1 MNHEY and CDR2 SMNVEV (reference sequence). This CDR3 is 14 amino acids long. Deletions cut 5 bases from V and 5 bases from J, with 16 bases between. CDR3 coding DNA: TGTGCCAGCAGTCCGAACGGACCTGCCCACGAGCAGTACTTC. Protein: CASSPNGPAHEQYF.

The chain is built from TRBV10-3 and TRBJ2-3; D not certain. Trimming stripped 3 bases from V and 4 bases from J, with 5 bases between. The CDR3 totals 12 residues. Germline-derived CDR1 and CDR2 are ENHRY and SYGVKD. Here the CDR3 reads CAISERADTQYF. The CDR3 nucleotides are TGTGCCATCAGTGAACGGGCAGATACGCAGTATTTT.

This sequence joins TRBV5-1 and TRBJ2-7; 11 bases align to TRBD1. CDR3 length equals 16 residues. V lost 3 bases and J lost 1; bases outside the gene matches: 6. The V gene's germline CDR1 is SGHRS and CDR2 YFSETQ. The DNA for the CDR3 is TGCGCCAGCAGCTCTGGCGGGACAGGGGGATCCTACGAGCAGTACTTC. As protein: CASSSGGTGGSYEQYF.

The chain has TRBV7-9 and TRBJ2-2; D is possibly TRBD1 (5 bases). The CDR3 is 15 residues long. Germline CDR1 SEHNR, CDR2 FQNEAQ (reference sequence). V lost 5 bases to trimming and J lost 4 bases, with 14 bases between them. The CDR3 protein is CASSDRPTATGELFF. The DNA of the CDR3 is TGTGCCAGCAGCGATCGACCGACAGCCACCGGGGAGCTGTTTTTT.

CDR3 DNA sequence: TGTGCCAGCAGCGCCTCGGGGACAGGAAGTTCACCCCTCCACTTT. Residues: CASSASGTGSSPLHF. The chain links TRBV7-2 to TRBJ1-6, with 8 bases identical to TRBD1. This CDR3 spans 15 amino acids. J was trimmed by 9 bases and V by 5 bases; bases with no gene match: 9. In germline, CDR1 is SGHTA, CDR2 FQGNSA.

The V and J genes are TRBV13 and TRBJ2-3; 16 nucleotides match TRBD2. Germline values: CDR1 PRHDT, CDR2 FYEKMQ (reference sequence). Trimming took 2 bases from V and 9 from J; bases not matched to a gene: 2. The CDR3 has 15 amino acids. CDR3 amino acids: CASSLKGLAGGTQYF. The DNA of the CDR3 is TGTGCCAGCAGCTTAAAGGGACTAGCGGGGGGGACGCAGTATTTT.

This clone was found once. The rearrangement links TRBV5-1 to TRBJ2-5, with no clear D. The CDR3 contains 14 residues. Germline loops: CDR1 SGHRS, CDR2 YFSETQ. V lost 2 bases to trimming and J lost 2 bases, with 10 bases between them. As DNA, the CDR3 is TGCGCCAGCAGCTTCGACGTGGTTCAAGAGACCCAGTACTTC. Encoded protein: CASSFDVVQETQYF. The full variable domain, its missing parts supplied by reference TRBV5-1 and TRBJ2-5, is KAGVTQTPRYLIKTRGQQVTLSCSPISGHRSVSWYQQTPGQGLQFLFEYFSETQRNKGNFPGRFSGRQFSNSRSEMNVSTLELGDSALYLCASSFDVVQETQYFGPGTRLLVL.

The CDR3 spells CASSSWTLKDTQYF. CDR3 DNA sequence: TGTGCCAGCAGCTCCTGGACCCTGAAAGATACGCAGTATTTT. The chain joins TRBV14 to TRBJ2-3; D remains ambiguous. The CDR3 spans 14 residues. Trimming shortened V by 5 bases and J by 5 bases, and 14 bases separated the two germline ends. Germline assignment: CDR1 SGHDN and CDR2 FVKESK.

V gene TRBV4-1 combines with J gene TRBJ1-4; 8 bases are a match to TRBD1. V was pared by 0 bases and J by 3 bases, with 9 bases of the junction left unmatched. The length of the CDR3 is 18 residues. Looked up from germline, CDR1 is MGHRA and CDR2 is YSYEKL. The CDR3 nucleotides are TGCGCCAGCAGCCAAGAATGGACAGGGACTACGGCTAATGAAAAACTGTTTTTT. The encoded protein is CASSQEWTGTTANEKLFF.